This passage covers 7 T cell receptor beta chains from one sample sequenced in a study of PD-L1 blockade in urothelial cancer. The time point here: pretreatment peripheral blood. Measured with immunoSEQ multiplex PCR; TCRdb has only the in-frame clones, and not every one. The table has tens of thousands of clones, over 65% seen once. The sample here was PBMCs, taken around atezolizumab (anti-PD-L1) treatment. These receptors were obtained from a man in his fifties with urothelial cancer.

This chain links TRBV5-8 with TRBJ1-5; TRBD1 is a possible D gene (5 bases). CDR3 size: 16 residues. V lost 3 bases to trimming and J lost 4 bases, with 17 bases between them. CDR1 is SGHTS and CDR2 is YDEGEE in the germline V gene. CDR3: CASSYRGGSGNQPQHF. The CDR3 DNA reads TGTGCCAGCAGCTATAGGGGAGGGTCAGGAAATCAGCCCCAGCATTTT.

The CDR3 reads CASSLTGLGETQYF. CDR3 in DNA: TGCGCCAGCAGCCTGACAGGGTTGGGAGAGACCCAGTACTTC. The chain has TRBV5-1 and TRBJ2-5, with TRBD1 identical over 7 bases. With V trimmed by 4 bases and J by 4 bases, 7 bases remained unmatched. Germline V gene data show CDR1 as SGHRS and CDR2 as YFSETQ. CDR3 size: 14 residues.

The V call is TRBV7-8, the J call TRBJ1-1; 10 bases agree with TRBD1. The CDR3 loop spans 15 amino acids. J gave up 2 bases and V 5 bases, and 5 bases lay outside the gene matches. Germline loops: CDR1 SGHVS, CDR2 FQNEAQ. CDR3 sequence reads: CASSPRDRGNTEAFF. Here the CDR3 DNA reads TGTGCCAGCAGCCCCCGGGACAGGGGAAACACTGAAGCTTTCTTT.

This chain joins TRBV7-9 and TRBJ1-1; D is unresolved. With 2 bases removed from V and 7 bases from J, the gap between germline ends came to 11 bases. CDR3 length equals 13 residues. In germline, CDR1 is SEHNR, CDR2 FQNEAQ (reference sequence). The CDR3 spells CASSLQVASEAFF. CDR3 nucleotide sequence: TGTGCCAGCAGCTTACAGGTTGCGAGTGAAGCTTTCTTT.

The chain has TRBV18 and TRBJ1-5, with TRBD1 matching over 8 bases. Germline lookup yields CDR1 KGHSH and CDR2 LQKENI. With V trimmed by 3 bases and J by 7 bases, 2 bases remained unmatched. The CDR3 totals 13 residues. The DNA of the CDR3 is TGTGCCAGCTCACCGCAGGGGGCCCAGCCCCAGCATTTT. This translates into CASSPQGAQPQHF.

The chain carries TRBV9 and TRBJ2-3, with TRBD1 as a possible D gene (6 bases). V lost 2 bases and J lost 1, with 11 bases in between. The CDR3 is 15 amino acids. Germline V gene data show CDR1 as SGDLS and CDR2 as YYNGEE. The CDR3 loop is CASSVLSGGTDTQYF. The CDR3 coding sequence is TGTGCCAGCAGCGTCCTGTCAGGGGGCACAGATACGCAGTATTTT.

The J gene is TRBJ2-5, the V gene TRBV28, with TRBD2 matching over 8 bases. The junction had 9 bases not matched to a gene; V was cut back by 6 bases and J by 6 bases. The V gene's germline CDR1 is MDHEN and CDR2 SYDVKM. The CDR3 runs 14 residues. In DNA form, the CDR3 reads TGTGCCAGCAGGAAGACTAGCGCACGCCAGACCCAGTACTTC. Amino acid sequence: CASRKTSARQTQYF. The full variable domain, its missing parts supplied by reference TRBV28 and TRBJ2-5, is DVKVTQSSRYLVKRTGEKVFLECVQDMDHENMFWYRQDPGLGLRLIYFSYDVKMKEKGDIPEGYSVSREKKERFSLILESASTNQTSMYLCASRKTSARQTQYFGPGTRLLVL.